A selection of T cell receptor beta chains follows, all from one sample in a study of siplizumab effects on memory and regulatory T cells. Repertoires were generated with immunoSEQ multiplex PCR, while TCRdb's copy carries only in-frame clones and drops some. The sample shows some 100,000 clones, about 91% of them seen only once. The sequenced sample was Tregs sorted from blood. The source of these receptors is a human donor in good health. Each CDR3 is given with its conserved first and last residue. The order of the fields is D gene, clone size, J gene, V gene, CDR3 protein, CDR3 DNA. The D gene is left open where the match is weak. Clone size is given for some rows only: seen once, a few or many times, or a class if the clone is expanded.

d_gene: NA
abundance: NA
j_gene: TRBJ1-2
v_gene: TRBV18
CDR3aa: CASSPKSLYWNNYGYTF
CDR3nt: TGTGCCAGCTCACCAAAGTCCCTGTATTGGAATAACTATGGCTACACCTTC

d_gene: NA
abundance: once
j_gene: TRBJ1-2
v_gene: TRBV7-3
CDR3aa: CASSAGPISYGYTF
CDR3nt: TGTGCCAGCAGCGCGGGACCGATTTCCTATGGCTACACCTTC

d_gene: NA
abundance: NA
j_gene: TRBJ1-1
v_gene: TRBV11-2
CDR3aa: CASSGPKTLYTEAFF
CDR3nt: TGTGCCAGCAGCGGGCCAAAGACCCTGTACACTGAAGCTTTCTTT

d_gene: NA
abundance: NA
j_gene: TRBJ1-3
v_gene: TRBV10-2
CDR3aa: CASDVSADGNTIYF
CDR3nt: TGCGCCAGCGATGTGTCGGCCGATGGAAACACCATATATTTT

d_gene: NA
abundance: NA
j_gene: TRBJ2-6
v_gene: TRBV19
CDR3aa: CASKQGAGANVLTF
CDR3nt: TGTGCCAGTAAACAGGGCGCTGGGGCCAACGTCCTGACTTTC

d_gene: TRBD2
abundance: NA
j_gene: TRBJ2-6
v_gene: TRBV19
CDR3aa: CASGPLAGGANVLTF
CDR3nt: TGTGCCAGTGGGCCGCTAGCGGGCGGGGCCAACGTCCTGACTTTC

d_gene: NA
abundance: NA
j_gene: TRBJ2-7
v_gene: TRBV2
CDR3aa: CASRPGAPLPEQYF
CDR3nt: TGTGCCAGCAGGCCCGGGGCTCCCCTCCCTGAGCAGTACTTC

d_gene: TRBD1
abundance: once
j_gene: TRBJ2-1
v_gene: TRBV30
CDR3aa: CAWSRDRGDNEQFF
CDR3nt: TGTGCCTGGAGCCGGGACAGGGGGGACAATGAGCAGTTCTTC

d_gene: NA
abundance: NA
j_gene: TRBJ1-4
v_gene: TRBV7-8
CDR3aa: CASSLVRGAPNEKLFF
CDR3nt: TGTGCCAGCAGCTTAGTGCGTGGAGCCCCAAATGAAAAACTGTTTTTT

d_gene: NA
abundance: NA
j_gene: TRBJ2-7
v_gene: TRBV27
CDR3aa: CASSLSGANKYEQYF
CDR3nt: TGTGCCAGCAGTTTATCGGGGGCCAACAAATACGAGCAGTACTTC

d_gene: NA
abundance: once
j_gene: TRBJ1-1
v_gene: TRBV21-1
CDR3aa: CASRSEGRDYTEAFF
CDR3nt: TGTGCCAGCAGATCGGAGGGTAGGGACTACACTGAAGCTTTCTTT

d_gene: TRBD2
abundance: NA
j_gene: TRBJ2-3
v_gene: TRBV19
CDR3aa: CASTRREWTDTQYF
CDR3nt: TGTGCCAGTACTAGGCGGGAGTGGACAGATACGCAGTATTTT

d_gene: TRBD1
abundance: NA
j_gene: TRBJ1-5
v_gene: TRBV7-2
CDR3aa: CASSLEGAGIMGQHF
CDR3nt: TGTGCCAGCAGCTTAGAGGGGGCCGGGATAATGGGACAGCATTTT

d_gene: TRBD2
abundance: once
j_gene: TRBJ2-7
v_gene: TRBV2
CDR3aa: CATGRIYEQYF
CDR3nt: TGTGCGACCGGGAGGATCTACGAGCAGTACTTC

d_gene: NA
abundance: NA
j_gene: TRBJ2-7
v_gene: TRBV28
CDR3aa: CASSLPGELLREQYF
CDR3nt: TGTGCCAGCAGTTTACCCGGAGAACTGCTTCGCGAGCAGTACTTC

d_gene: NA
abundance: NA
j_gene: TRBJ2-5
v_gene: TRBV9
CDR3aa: CASSLSPSAQETQYF
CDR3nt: TGTGCCAGCAGCTTATCTCCTAGCGCCCAAGAGACCCAGTACTTC

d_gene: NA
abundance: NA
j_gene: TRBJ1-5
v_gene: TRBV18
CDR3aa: CASSPGGLSNQPQHF
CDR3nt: TGTGCCAGCTCACCTGGGGGGCTGAGCAATCAGCCCCAGCATTTT

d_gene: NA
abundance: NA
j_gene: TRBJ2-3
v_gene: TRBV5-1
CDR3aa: CASSLGRVADTQYF
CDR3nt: TGCGCCAGCAGCTTGGGCAGGGTTGCAGATACGCAGTATTTT

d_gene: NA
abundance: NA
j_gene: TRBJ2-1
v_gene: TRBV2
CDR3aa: CASSVGGIMYNEQFF
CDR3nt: TGTGCCAGCAGTGTAGGAGGGATCATGTACAATGAGCAGTTCTTC

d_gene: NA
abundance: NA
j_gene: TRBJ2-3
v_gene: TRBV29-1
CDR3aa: CSVKPWGTDTQYF
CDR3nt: TGCAGCGTTAAACCTTGGGGCACAGATACGCAGTATTTT

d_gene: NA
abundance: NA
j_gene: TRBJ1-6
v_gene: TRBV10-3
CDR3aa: CAISLGLTNSPLHF
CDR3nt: TGTGCCATCAGCCTGGGACTCACCAATTCACCCCTCCACTTT

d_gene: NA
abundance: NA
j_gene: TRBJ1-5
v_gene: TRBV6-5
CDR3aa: CASTRRGDQPQHF
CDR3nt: TGTGCCAGCACCCGCAGAGGGGACCAGCCCCAGCATTTT

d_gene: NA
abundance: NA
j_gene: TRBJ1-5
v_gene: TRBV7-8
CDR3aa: CASSKPASTLGNQPQHF
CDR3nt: TGTGCCAGCAGCAAACCGGCCTCAACCCTCGGCAATCAGCCCCAGCATTTT

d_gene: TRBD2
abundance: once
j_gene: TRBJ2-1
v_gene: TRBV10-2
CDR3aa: CASETSGRASSMGQFF
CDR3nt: TGCGCCAGCGAGACTAGCGGGAGGGCCTCGAGTATGGGGCAGTTCTTC

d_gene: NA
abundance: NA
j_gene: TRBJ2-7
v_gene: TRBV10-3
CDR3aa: CAISVTVYEQYF
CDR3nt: TGTGCCATCAGTGTTACAGTTTACGAGCAGTACTTC

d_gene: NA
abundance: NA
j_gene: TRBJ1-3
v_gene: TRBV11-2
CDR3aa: CASSLSGGNTIYF
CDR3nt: TGTGCCAGCAGCTTGTCAGGTGGAAACACCATATATTTT